This is a list of T cell receptor beta chains from one sample in a study of blood T cells in healthy people across ages. TCRdb used MiXCR to reprocess the 5' RACE reads, holding one entry per CDR3 protein. Among 540,000 or so distinct CDR3 sequences listed, under 55% were seen once. Material: blood. These receptor sequences come from an older man in good health. Each CDR3 is given with its conserved first and last residue. D genes are given only for firm matches. Only some rows state a clone size, as once, few, many or a class for expanded clones.

clone_size	j_call	v_call	d_call	cdr3_aa	cdr3_nt
NA	TRBJ2-1	TRBV5-6	NA	CASSRRGPYNEQFF	TGTGCCAGCAGCCGGCGGGGGCCCTACAATGAGCAGTTCTTC
NA	TRBJ2-5	TRBV4-1	NA	CASSQDWDAMQETQYF	TGCGCCAGCAGCCAAGATTGGGACGCGATGCAAGAGACCCAGTACTTC
few	TRBJ2-6	TRBV20-1	TRBD1	CSAISTGGSGANVLTF	TGCAGTGCTATTTCGACAGGGGGCTCCGGGGCCAACGTCCTGACTTTC
NA	TRBJ2-3	TRBV7-9	NA	CASSGMGTSFTDTQYF	TGTGCCAGCAGCGGAATGGGGACTTCGTTCACAGATACGCAGTATTTT
NA	TRBJ2-4	TRBV29-1	NA	CSVAWNEKNIQYF	TGCAGCGTCGCCTGGAATGAGAAGAACATTCAGTACTTC
few	TRBJ2-7	TRBV3-1	NA	CASSHVAGTYEQYF	TGTGCCAGCAGCCACGTGGCAGGGACCTACGAGCAGTACTTC
few	TRBJ2-3	TRBV20-1	NA	CSAGSGGTSWATQYF	TGCAGTGCCGGGTCGGGGGGCACCTCGTGGGCTACGCAGTATTTT
few	TRBJ2-7	TRBV7-9	NA	CASSRDYNSYEQYF	TGTGCCAGCAGTCGTGACTATAACTCCTACGAGCAGTACTTC
once	TRBJ2-7	TRBV20-1	NA	CSARTLLAGTYEQYF	TGCAGTGCTAGAACCCTCCTCGCGGGAACCTACGAGCAGTACTTC
few	TRBJ2-1	TRBV3-1	TRBD2	CASSRLAGNNEQFF	TGTGCCAGCAGCCGACTAGCGGGGAACAATGAGCAGTTCTTC
few	TRBJ2-1	TRBV20-1	NA	CSARDLESSYNEQFF	TGCAGTGCTAGAGATTTAGAGAGCTCCTACAATGAGCAGTTCTTC
few	TRBJ2-1	TRBV10-3	TRBD2	CAISESIPSGGANEQFF	TGTGCCATCAGTGAGTCGATCCCTAGCGGGGGGGCCAATGAGCAGTTCTTC
NA	TRBJ1-4	TRBV20-1	NA	CSAPVRGEKEKLFF	TGCAGTGCGCCCGTTCGGGGGGAGAAAGAAAAACTGTTTTTT
NA	TRBJ1-4	TRBV12-3/TRBV12-4	NA	CASSFSGTNEKLFF	TGTGCCAGCAGTTTTTCCGGTACTAATGAAAAACTGTTTTTT
many	TRBJ2-5	TRBV7-9	TRBD2	CASSLGTSGGEETQYF	TGTGCCAGCAGCTTAGGGACTAGCGGAGGAGAAGAGACCCAGTACTTC
few	TRBJ2-1	TRBV7-2	NA	CASSLTPGFNEQFF	TGTGCCAGCAGCCTCACTCCGGGTTTCAATGAGCAGTTCTTC
NA	TRBJ1-5	TRBV6-2/TRBV6-3	NA	CASSYFEDQPQHF	TGTGCCAGCAGTTACTTCGAGGATCAGCCCCAGCATTTT
NA	TRBJ2-5	TRBV6-2/TRBV6-3	TRBD2	CASQHSGGASQQYF	TGTGCCAGCCAGCATAGCGGGGGGGCCAGTCAGCAGTACTTC
NA	TRBJ2-7	TRBV20-1	NA	CSAREGGTYEQYF	TGCAGTGCTAGGGAGGGAGGTACCTACGAGCAGTACTTC
NA	TRBJ2-3	TRBV2	NA	CAGTTSTDTQYF	TGTGCCGGCACCACGTCCACAGATACGCAGTATTTT
few	TRBJ2-7	TRBV25-1	TRBD1	CASKGQGAKYSEQYF	TGTGCCAGCAAGGGACAGGGGGCGAAATATAGCGAGCAGTACTTC
NA	TRBJ2-5	TRBV12-3/TRBV12-4	NA	CASCLAEWAEQYF	TGTGCCAGCTGTTTAGCCGAATGGGCAGAGCAGTACTTC
NA	TRBJ2-4	TRBV7-2	TRBD1	CASSLEGANIQYF	TGTGCCAGCAGCTTAGAGGGGGCGAACATTCAGTACTTC
NA	TRBJ2-1	TRBV20-1	NA	CSAREAGWYNEQFF	TGCAGTGCTAGAGAGGCAGGTTGGTACAATGAGCAGTTCTTC
NA	TRBJ2-2	TRBV29-1	TRBD1	CSADRANTGELFF	TGCAGCGCCGACAGGGCGAACACCGGGGAGCTGTTTTTT
NA	TRBJ2-7	TRBV2	NA	CASSNPNEQYF	TGTGCCAGCAGTAATCCCAACGAGCAGTACTTC
NA	TRBJ2-2	TRBV27	NA	CATKMGGAGWTGELFF	TGTGCCACCAAAATGGGGGGGGCCGGTTGGACCGGGGAGCTGTTTTTT
NA	TRBJ2-7	TRBV15	NA	CATSRDSTRLTYEQYF	TGTGCCACCAGCAGAGATTCAACTAGATTGACGTACGAGCAGTACTTC
NA	TRBJ2-1	TRBV6-2/TRBV6-3	TRBD2	CASSYGLGLVWFF	TGTGCCAGCAGTTACGGGTTGGGACTAGTTTGGTTCTTC
NA	TRBJ2-1	TRBV9	NA	CASGDSPPRNEQFF	TGTGCCAGCGGCGACTCACCTCCTAGGAATGAGCAGTTCTTC
NA	TRBJ2-7	TRBV15	TRBD2	CATSRGEIAGSYEQYF	TGTGCCACCAGCAGGGGAGAGATAGCGGGAAGCTACGAGCAGTACTTC
NA	TRBJ2-7	TRBV20-1	NA	CSAGWYEQYF	TGCAGTGCTGGTTGGTACGAGCAGTACTTC
NA	TRBJ2-5	TRBV20-1	TRBD1	CSARSDRGRGETQYF	TGCAGTGCTAGATCGGACAGGGGGCGTGGAGAGACCCAGTACTTC
few	TRBJ2-7	TRBV7-9	NA	CASRSDRTYEQYF	TGTGCCAGCAGATCGGACCGCACCTACGAGCAGTACTTC
NA	TRBJ2-3	TRBV29-1	NA	CSVEGGGASTDTQYF	TGCAGCGTTGAGGGCGGGGGCGCTAGCACAGATACGCAGTATTTT
NA	TRBJ1-2	TRBV15	NA	CATSLDGNYGYTF	TGTGCCACCAGCTTGGACGGCAACTATGGCTACACCTTC
few	TRBJ1-1	TRBV4-3	NA	CASSQDTGNTEAFF	TGCGCCAGCAGCCAAGATACAGGGAACACTGAAGCTTTCTTT
NA	TRBJ2-7	TRBV3-1	NA	CASSQWDNYEQYF	TGTGCCAGCAGCCAGTGGGACAACTACGAGCAGTACTTC
NA	TRBJ2-3	TRBV7-2	TRBD1	CASSLFQGAGDTQYF	TGTGCCAGCAGCTTATTCCAGGGGGCAGGTGATACGCAGTATTTT
NA	TRBJ2-3	TRBV3-1	NA	CASSQELGTQYF	TGTGCCAGCAGCCAGGAGTTGGGGACGCAGTATTTT
NA	TRBJ2-3	TRBV14	NA	CASSQLGAGADTQYF	TGTGCCAGCAGCCAACTGGGGGCGGGTGCAGATACGCAGTATTTT
NA	TRBJ1-2	TRBV6-5	NA	CASSLTDQNYGYTF	TGTGCCAGCAGTTTGACGGACCAGAACTATGGCTACACCTTC
NA	TRBJ2-5	TRBV20-1	TRBD1	CSARVRGTYQETQYF	TGCAGTGCTAGAGTCAGGGGGACGTACCAAGAGACCCAGTACTTC
NA	TRBJ1-2	TRBV7-9	TRBD1	CASSSPTTGGSLGYGYTF	TGTGCCAGCAGCTCCCCTACGACAGGGGGCTCATTGGGGTATGGCTACACCTTC
NA	TRBJ2-7	TRBV7-9	NA	CASSLIGQLFYEQYF	TGTGCCAGCAGCCTTATAGGACAGCTATTCTACGAGCAGTACTTC
NA	TRBJ1-2	TRBV5-1	TRBD1	CASSPVEGASSNGHTF	TGTGCCAGCAGCCCGGTCGAGGGGGCAAGTTCTAATGGCCACACCTTC